Listed here are 17 T cell receptor beta chains from one sample, sequenced in a study of blood T cell repertoires in COVID-19. The protocol was immunoSEQ multiplex PCR, while the TCRdb copy is restricted to in-frame clones and leaves out a portion. Here the sample spans approximately 80,000 clones, about 80% being singletons. Sequenced input: peripheral blood. These receptors all stem from a man in his fifties with active or convalescent COVID-19.

The gene calls are TRBV4-1 and TRBJ2-3; possible D gene TRBD2, 5 bases. The CDR3 covers 15 residues. The V and J ends lost 4 bases and 2 bases respectively, with 13 bases between them. Germline assignment: CDR1 MGHRA and CDR2 YSYEKL. The CDR3 DNA sequence: TGCGCCAGCAGCCCCTGGACTTTCACCACAGATACGCAGTATTTT. Translation: CASSPWTFTTDTQYF.

The chain uses TRBV7-2 and TRBJ2-7, with 7 positions matching TRBD2. Germline CDR1 is SGHTA and CDR2 is FQGNSA. V lost 1 base to trimming and J lost 6 bases; unmatched junction nucleotides: 6. The CDR3 totals 14 residues. CDR3 sequence reads: CASSLGEGRGEQYF. CDR3 nucleotide sequence: TGTGCCAGCAGCTTAGGGGAGGGTAGGGGCGAGCAGTACTTC.

The chain joins TRBV7-9 to TRBJ2-1; D is possibly TRBD2 (5 bases). Per the germline V gene, CDR1 is SEHNR and CDR2 is FQNEAQ (reference sequence). Trimming cost V 6 bases and J 2 bases, with 14 bases left between them. This CDR3 comprises 15 residues. CDR3 nucleotide sequence: TGTGCCAGCAGTGAGGTGCGGGCGACCTACAATGAGCAGTTCTTC. Encoded protein: CASSEVRATYNEQFF.

The rearrangement joins TRBV18 to TRBJ1-4; D not resolved. Trimming shortened V by 4 bases and J by 4 bases, and 19 bases separated the two germline ends. Germline CDR1 reads KGHSH; CDR2 reads LQKENI. The CDR3 is 17 amino acids. DNA for the CDR3: TGTGCCAGCTCACGAGAGGCAGACGCCTCTATTAATGAAAAACTGTTTTTT. It encodes CASSREADASINEKLFF.

The chain has TRBV19 and TRBJ2-7, with 9 bases identical to TRBD2. This CDR3 has 15 residues. J was trimmed by 2 bases and V by 3 bases; bases with no gene match: 5. Germline V gene data show CDR1 as LNHDA and CDR2 as SQIVND (reference sequence). DNA for the CDR3: TGTGCCAGTAGTATTAGCGGGGGCGCGACCTACGAGCAGTACTTC. Protein: CASSISGGATYEQYF.

The V and J genes are TRBV18 and TRBJ2-4; no reliable D call. This CDR3 has 14 amino acids. V was clipped by 3 bases and J by 8 bases, with 14 bases between them. CDR1 is KGHSH and CDR2 is LQKENI in the germline V gene. The CDR3 region is CASSPGVFRDIQYF. The DNA of the CDR3 is TGTGCCAGCTCACCGGGTGTTTTTCGGGACATTCAGTACTTC.

The V call is TRBV7-8, the J call TRBJ1-4; TRBD1 agrees at 9 bases. The germline gives CDR1 SGHVS, CDR2 FQNEAQ. The CDR3 spans 15 residues. V gave up 5 bases and J gave up 8 bases; unmatched junction bases: 9. CDR3 sequence reads: CASSPRQGGREKLFF. CDR3 coding DNA: TGTGCCAGCAGCCCCCGACAGGGGGGAAGAGAAAAACTGTTTTTT. Full variable domain (rest looked up from reference TRBV7-8 and TRBJ1-4): GAGVSQSPRYKVAKRGQDVALRCDPISGHVSLFWYQQALGQGPEFLTYFQNEAQLDKSGLPSDRFFAERPEGSVSTLKIQRTQQEDSAVYLCASSPRQGGREKLFFGSGTQLSVL.

This clone was counted at least ten times. This chain joins TRBV5-6 and TRBJ2-7; 7 positions agree with TRBD2. Per the germline V gene, CDR1 is SGHDT and CDR2 is YYEEEE. The CDR3 totals 15 residues. The V gene end was trimmed by 1 base and the J gene end by 3 bases; junction bases not matched to a gene: 7. The CDR3, as DNA: TGTGCCAGCAGCTTGCCGGCGGGGGAGTTCTACGAGCAGTACTTC. Translation gives CASSLPAGEFYEQYF.

The rearrangement links TRBV7-9 to TRBJ1-2; perhaps TRBD1 as D (5 bases). Germline assignment: CDR1 SEHNR and CDR2 FQNEAQ (reference sequence). V lost 6 bases and J 3 bases, leaving 8 bases between the germline ends. The CDR3 loop spans 12 amino acids. The CDR3 nucleotides are TGTGCCAGCAGTCAGGGTGACTATGGCTACACCTTC. Translated, it gives CASSQGDYGYTF. Based on the CDR3 plus reference TRBV7-9 and TRBJ1-2, the full variable domain is DTGVSQNPRHKITKRGQNVTFRCDPISEHNRLYWYRQTLGQGPEFLTYFQNEAQLEKSRLLSDRFSAERPKGSFSTLEIQRTEQGDSAMYLCASSQGDYGYTFGSGTRLTVV.

This clone was recorded once. This chain uses TRBV3-1 (or the pseudogene TRBV3-2) with TRBJ2-4; possibly TRBD1 for D (5 bases). The CDR3 runs to 15 residues. Germline V lookup: CDR1 LGHDT, CDR2 YNNKEL (reference sequence). V was clipped by 0 bases and J by 9 bases, with 15 bases between them. The CDR3 loop is CASSQDNSQRGIQYF. The CDR3 DNA sequence: TGTGCCAGCAGCCAAGATAACTCCCAAAGGGGCATTCAGTACTTC.

The chain has TRBV7-9 and TRBJ2-5, with 9 bases matching TRBD2. J gave up 4 bases and V 3 bases, and 3 bases lay outside the gene matches. The CDR3 is made up of 14 amino acids. CDR1 and CDR2 (germline): SEHNR, FQNEAQ (reference sequence). The CDR3 is CASSLGGGGETQYF. The DNA for the CDR3 is TGTGCCAGCAGCTTGGGCGGGGGGGGAGAGACCCAGTACTTC. The whole variable domain, remainder taken from reference TRBV7-9 and TRBJ2-5, is DTGVSQNPRHKITKRGQNVTFRCDPISEHNRLYWYRQTLGQGPEFLTYFQNEAQLEKSRLLSDRFSAERPKGSFSTLEIQRTEQGDSAMYLCASSLGGGGETQYFGPGTRLLVL.

V and J are TRBV7-3 and TRBJ2-5; 9 nucleotides line up with TRBD1. With V trimmed by 5 bases and J by 4 bases, 5 bases remained unmatched. Per the germline V gene, CDR1 is SGHTA and CDR2 is FQGTGA. The CDR3 has 14 residues. The CDR3 DNA reads TGTGCCAGCAGCATTACAGGGGGCGGAGAGACCCAGTACTTC. As protein: CASSITGGGETQYF.

This sequence joins TRBV19 and TRBJ1-1, with TRBD1 matching over 7 bases. Trimming cost V 5 bases and J 14 bases; bases outside gene matches: 8. Germline CDR1 LNHDA, CDR2 SQIVND (reference sequence). The CDR3 is 11 amino acids. Written as DNA, the CDR3 is TGTGCCAGTAGTCTCGGGACAGAAAGATTCTTT. Amino acids: CASSLGTERFF.

DNA of the CDR3: TGTGCCAGCAAACAGGGCTTTTATGGCTACACCTTC. Amino acids: CASKQGFYGYTF. The J gene is TRBJ1-2, the V gene TRBV19; possible D gene TRBD1, 6 bases. The length of the CDR3 is 12 residues. Germline V lookup: CDR1 LNHDA, CDR2 SQIVND (reference sequence). The V and J ends lost 9 bases and 5 bases respectively, with 13 bases between them. Combining the CDR3 with reference TRBV19 and TRBJ1-2 gives the whole variable domain DGGITQSPKYLFRKEGQNVTLSCEQNLNHDAMYWYRQDPGQGLRLIYYSQIVNDFQKGDIAEGYSVSREKKESFPLTVTSAQKNPTAFYLCASKQGFYGYTFGSGTRLTVV.

The chain joins TRBV5-4 to TRBJ1-1, with D perhaps matching TRBD1 (5 bases). Trimming cost V 0 bases and J 4 bases, with 7 bases left between them. The CDR3 has 13 residues. CDR1 and CDR2 from the germline V gene are SGHNT and YYREEE (reference sequence). Here the CDR3 reads CASSLGGTTEAFF. The DNA of the CDR3 is TGTGCCAGCAGCTTGGGGGGCACCACTGAAGCTTTCTTT. The full variable domain, its missing parts supplied by reference TRBV5-4 and TRBJ1-1, is ETGVTQSPTHLIKTRGQQVTLRCSSQSGHNTVSWYQQALGQGPQFIFQYYREEENGRGNFPPRFSGLQFPNYSSELNVNALELDDSALYLCASSLGGTTEAFFGQGTRLTVV.

The rearrangement links TRBV5-1 to TRBJ1-2; 7 bases fit TRBD1. J was trimmed by 4 bases and V by 6 bases; bases with no gene match: 6. CDR1 and CDR2 (germline): SGHRS, YFSETQ. The length of the CDR3 is 13 residues. CDR3 residues: CASTRQGLYGYTF. The CDR3 DNA sequence: TGCGCCAGCACCAGACAGGGACTCTATGGCTACACCTTC.

This chain links TRBV3-1 (or the pseudogene TRBV3-2) with TRBJ2-4; D is possibly TRBD2 (7 bases). CDR3 length equals 17 residues. Germline assignment: CDR1 LGHDT and CDR2 YNNKEL (reference sequence). With 1 base removed from V and 2 bases from J, the gap between germline ends came to 15 bases. The CDR3 region has the DNA TGTGCCAGCAGCCAAGGGACGGGGGGCGAGTCCAAAAACATTCAGTACTTC. Its protein product is CASSQGTGGESKNIQYF.